These T cell receptor beta chains were read from a single sample in a study of blood T cell repertoires in COVID-19. Data came from immunoSEQ multiplex PCR; TCRdb stores just in-frame clones and leaves some out. The data show almost 500,000 clones, approximately 86% seen once. The sample consisted of PBMCs or T cells enriched from blood (not recorded which). The origin of the receptors is a woman aged 55-70 years who had recovered from COVID-19. CDR3s include the opening cysteine and the closing phenylalanine or tryptophan. Fields, in order: V gene, clone size, J gene, D gene, CDR3 protein, CDR3 DNA. D genes are given only for firm matches. A clone size is listed for some rows: how often the clone was seen (once, few, many), or a class if it is expanded.

V gene: TRBV24-1
clone size: -
J gene: TRBJ2-3
D gene: -
CDR3 protein: CATSDFNSDTQYF
CDR3 DNA: TGTGCCACCAGTGACTTTAACAGTGATACGCAGTATTTT

V gene: TRBV18
clone size: -
J gene: TRBJ1-1
D gene: -
CDR3 protein: CASSKTPGGAEAFF
CDR3 DNA: TGTGCCAGCTCCAAGACTCCGGGAGGGGCCGAAGCTTTCTTT

V gene: TRBV3-1/TRBV3-2
clone size: -
J gene: TRBJ1-5
D gene: TRBD1
CDR3 protein: CASSQGHEGTAQHF
CDR3 DNA: TGTGCCAGCAGCCAAGGTCACGAGGGGACAGCCCAGCATTTT

V gene: TRBV13
clone size: -
J gene: TRBJ1-3
D gene: -
CDR3 protein: CASSFRGQPYSGNTIYF
CDR3 DNA: TGTGCCAGCAGCTTCCGGGGACAACCTTACTCTGGAAACACCATATATTTT

V gene: TRBV18
clone size: -
J gene: TRBJ1-1
D gene: TRBD1
CDR3 protein: CASSPSMDDRDEAFF
CDR3 DNA: TGTGCCAGCTCACCCTCGATGGACGACAGGGATGAAGCTTTCTTT

V gene: TRBV7-6
clone size: -
J gene: TRBJ1-3
D gene: -
CDR3 protein: CASSSRRGGSGNTIYF
CDR3 DNA: TGTGCCAGCAGCTCGCGTCGGGGGGGCTCTGGAAACACCATATATTTT

V gene: TRBV27
clone size: few
J gene: TRBJ2-7
D gene: TRBD1
CDR3 protein: CASSLFGTAYEQYF
CDR3 DNA: TGTGCCAGCAGTTTATTCGGGACAGCCTACGAGCAGTACTTC

V gene: TRBV10-3
clone size: -
J gene: TRBJ2-1
D gene: -
CDR3 protein: CAISTATAYNEQFF
CDR3 DNA: TGTGCCATCAGTACAGCGACAGCCTACAATGAGCAGTTCTTC

V gene: TRBV9
clone size: -
J gene: TRBJ2-5
D gene: TRBD2
CDR3 protein: CASSVGSGGPAQETQYF
CDR3 DNA: TGTGCCAGCAGCGTAGGTAGCGGGGGGCCGGCACAAGAGACCCAGTACTTC

V gene: TRBV11-2
clone size: -
J gene: TRBJ2-7
D gene: -
CDR3 protein: CASSLVSPGYEQYF
CDR3 DNA: TGTGCCAGCAGCTTAGTGTCTCCGGGCTACGAGCAGTACTTC

V gene: TRBV15
clone size: -
J gene: TRBJ1-5
D gene: -
CDR3 protein: CATSRDAGGNQPQHF
CDR3 DNA: TGTGCCACCAGCAGAGATGCCGGGGGCAATCAGCCCCAGCATTTT

V gene: TRBV19
clone size: once
J gene: TRBJ1-2
D gene: -
CDR3 protein: CASSIWGGGYTF
CDR3 DNA: TGTGCCAGTAGTATTTGGGGAGGTGGCTACACCTTC

V gene: TRBV4-2
clone size: few
J gene: TRBJ1-6
D gene: -
CDR3 protein: CASSQDSGNNSPLHF
CDR3 DNA: TGTGCCAGCAGCCAAGATTCAGGGAACAATTCACCCCTCCACTTT

V gene: TRBV7-6
clone size: many
J gene: TRBJ1-2
D gene: TRBD1
CDR3 protein: CASSPRQGAGYGYTF
CDR3 DNA: TGTGCCAGCAGCCCCAGACAGGGGGCAGGCTATGGCTACACCTTC

V gene: TRBV2
clone size: -
J gene: TRBJ2-2
D gene: -
CDR3 protein: CASTRGAGATNTGELFF
CDR3 DNA: TGTGCCAGCACCCGTGGGGCGGGGGCAACGAACACCGGGGAGCTGTTTTTT

V gene: TRBV7-7
clone size: -
J gene: TRBJ2-5
D gene: TRBD1
CDR3 protein: CASSLDPGTAQETQYF
CDR3 DNA: TGTGCCAGCAGCTTAGACCCCGGGACAGCCCAAGAGACCCAGTACTTC

V gene: TRBV7-9
clone size: -
J gene: TRBJ2-2
D gene: -
CDR3 protein: CASSLVSGNTGELFF
CDR3 DNA: TGTGCCAGCAGCTTAGTTAGCGGAAACACCGGGGAGCTGTTTTTT

V gene: TRBV24-1
clone size: once
J gene: TRBJ2-7
D gene: TRBD1
CDR3 protein: CATSANPGQGSYEQYF
CDR3 DNA: TGTGCCACCAGTGCCAATCCGGGACAGGGGTCCTACGAGCAGTACTTC

V gene: TRBV4-1
clone size: -
J gene: TRBJ2-7
D gene: TRBD1
CDR3 protein: CASSQFQGASEQYF
CDR3 DNA: TGCGCCAGCAGCCAATTTCAGGGGGCCAGCGAGCAGTACTTC

V gene: TRBV10-3
clone size: -
J gene: TRBJ2-2
D gene: -
CDR3 protein: CAISSSRENTGELFF
CDR3 DNA: TGTGCCATCAGTAGTAGCAGGGAGAACACCGGGGAGCTGTTTTTT

V gene: TRBV7-2
clone size: -
J gene: TRBJ2-1
D gene: TRBD1
CDR3 protein: CATRRRGQGNNEQFF
CDR3 DNA: TGTGCCACCCGCCGGCGGGGACAGGGAAACAATGAGCAGTTCTTC

V gene: TRBV9
clone size: -
J gene: TRBJ2-7
D gene: -
CDR3 protein: CASSEGSGLTYEQYF
CDR3 DNA: TGTGCCAGCAGCGAGGGTTCTGGACTCACCTACGAGCAGTACTTC

V gene: TRBV29-1
clone size: -
J gene: TRBJ2-1
D gene: TRBD2
CDR3 protein: CSVETGLAEQFF
CDR3 DNA: TGCAGCGTTGAGACCGGACTAGCGGAGCAGTTCTTC

V gene: TRBV15
clone size: -
J gene: TRBJ2-5
D gene: -
CDR3 protein: CATSRGGLGTQETQYF
CDR3 DNA: TGTGCCACCAGCAGGGGGGGACTCGGAACGCAAGAGACCCAGTACTTC

V gene: TRBV11-2
clone size: -
J gene: TRBJ1-2
D gene: -
CDR3 protein: CASSLSGGNYGYTF
CDR3 DNA: TGTGCCAGCAGCTTATCGGGGGGGAACTATGGCTACACCTTC

V gene: TRBV30
clone size: -
J gene: TRBJ1-2
D gene: -
CDR3 protein: CAWGRQLPGNGYTF
CDR3 DNA: TGTGCCTGGGGACGACAGCTACCAGGGAATGGCTACACCTTC

V gene: TRBV11-3
clone size: -
J gene: TRBJ1-1
D gene: -
CDR3 protein: CASSQQENTEAFF
CDR3 DNA: TGTGCCAGCAGCCAGCAGGAGAACACTGAAGCTTTCTTT

V gene: TRBV2
clone size: -
J gene: TRBJ2-7
D gene: TRBD2
CDR3 protein: CASTPGLAGDYEQYF
CDR3 DNA: TGTGCCAGCACCCCAGGACTAGCGGGGGACTACGAGCAGTACTTC

V gene: TRBV6-5
clone size: -
J gene: TRBJ2-5
D gene: TRBD2
CDR3 protein: CASAGGNQETQYF
CDR3 DNA: TGTGCCAGTGCGGGGGGGAACCAAGAGACCCAGTACTTC

V gene: TRBV10-2
clone size: -
J gene: TRBJ1-4
D gene: -
CDR3 protein: CASSPTGSTTNEKLFF
CDR3 DNA: TGCGCCAGCAGTCCAACAGGGTCAACAACTAATGAAAAACTGTTTTTT

V gene: TRBV5-1
clone size: -
J gene: TRBJ2-3
D gene: -
CDR3 protein: CASSPGVASSTDTQYF
CDR3 DNA: TGCGCCAGCAGCCCAGGGGTAGCCTCTAGCACAGATACGCAGTATTTT

V gene: TRBV18
clone size: -
J gene: TRBJ1-4
D gene: -
CDR3 protein: CASSRGRIEKLFF
CDR3 DNA: TGTGCCAGCTCACGCGGGCGTATTGAAAAACTGTTTTTT

V gene: TRBV5-1
clone size: -
J gene: TRBJ2-3
D gene: -
CDR3 protein: CASSPKIGGEITDTQYF
CDR3 DNA: TGCGCCAGCAGCCCTAAAATCGGAGGGGAGATCACAGATACGCAGTATTTT

V gene: TRBV30
clone size: -
J gene: TRBJ2-2
D gene: TRBD1
CDR3 protein: CAWSPQGAGELFF
CDR3 DNA: TGTGCCTGGAGTCCTCAGGGGGCCGGGGAGCTGTTTTTT

V gene: TRBV7-9
clone size: -
J gene: TRBJ1-4
D gene: TRBD1
CDR3 protein: CASTKTGPGEKLFF
CDR3 DNA: TGTGCCAGCACCAAGACAGGGCCGGGTGAAAAACTGTTTTTT

V gene: TRBV7-2
clone size: once
J gene: TRBJ2-2
D gene: TRBD2
CDR3 protein: CASSSSGGSHGELFF
CDR3 DNA: TGTGCCAGCAGCTCTAGCGGGGGGTCCCATGGGGAGCTGTTTTTT

V gene: TRBV27
clone size: -
J gene: TRBJ2-3
D gene: TRBD2
CDR3 protein: CASSNIAAGSRTDTQYF
CDR3 DNA: TGTGCCAGCAGTAACATTGCAGCGGGGTCCCGCACAGATACGCAGTATTTT

V gene: TRBV5-6
clone size: -
J gene: TRBJ2-2
D gene: -
CDR3 protein: CASSYNFGELFF
CDR3 DNA: TGTGCCAGCAGTTATAATTTTGGGGAGCTGTTTTTT

V gene: TRBV5-1
clone size: once
J gene: TRBJ2-1
D gene: -
CDR3 protein: CASKEGGAVYEQFF
CDR3 DNA: TGCGCCAGCAAAGAGGGGGGGGCCGTTTATGAGCAGTTCTTC

V gene: TRBV4-1
clone size: -
J gene: TRBJ1-3
D gene: -
CDR3 protein: CASSQVMDISGNTIYF
CDR3 DNA: TGCGCCAGCAGCCAAGTGATGGACATCTCTGGAAACACCATATATTTT

V gene: TRBV21-1
clone size: once
J gene: TRBJ1-5
D gene: -
CDR3 protein: CASSKARQGHQPQHF
CDR3 DNA: TGTGCCAGCAGCAAAGCTAGACAGGGCCATCAGCCCCAGCATTTT

V gene: TRBV9
clone size: once
J gene: TRBJ2-1
D gene: TRBD2
CDR3 protein: CASSAGLAGGPSYNEQFF
CDR3 DNA: TGTGCCAGCAGCGCGGGACTAGCGGGGGGGCCCTCCTACAATGAGCAGTTCTTC

V gene: TRBV10-1
clone size: -
J gene: TRBJ1-1
D gene: -
CDR3 protein: CASSPGVGEAFF
CDR3 DNA: TGCGCCAGCAGTCCCGGGGTCGGTGAAGCTTTCTTT

V gene: TRBV24-1
clone size: -
J gene: TRBJ2-7
D gene: -
CDR3 protein: CATSEGRGSRDEQYF
CDR3 DNA: TGTGCCACCAGTGAAGGGCGGGGCTCCCGGGACGAGCAGTACTTC

V gene: TRBV5-1
clone size: -
J gene: TRBJ2-1
D gene: -
CDR3 protein: CASSLGGGSEQFF
CDR3 DNA: TGCGCCAGCAGCTTGGGAGGTGGTAGTGAGCAGTTCTTC

V gene: TRBV27
clone size: -
J gene: TRBJ1-1
D gene: -
CDR3 protein: CASSWTVGGDEAFF
CDR3 DNA: TGTGCCAGCAGTTGGACCGTAGGGGGTGATGAAGCTTTCTTT

V gene: TRBV4-1
clone size: few
J gene: TRBJ1-5
D gene: TRBD1
CDR3 protein: CASSQVGQFNQPQHF
CDR3 DNA: TGCGCCAGCAGCCAAGTGGGACAGTTCAATCAGCCCCAGCATTTT

V gene: TRBV27
clone size: -
J gene: TRBJ1-2
D gene: -
CDR3 protein: CASSLRRGDYGYTF
CDR3 DNA: TGTGCCAGCAGTTTAAGGAGGGGTGACTATGGCTACACCTTC

V gene: TRBV30
clone size: -
J gene: TRBJ2-5
D gene: TRBD1
CDR3 protein: CAWSTTGGLETQYF
CDR3 DNA: TGTGCCTGGAGTACCACAGGGGGCTTAGAGACCCAGTACTTC

V gene: TRBV19
clone size: -
J gene: TRBJ2-2
D gene: -
CDR3 protein: CASSRDNPNTGELFF
CDR3 DNA: TGTGCCAGTAGCAGGGACAATCCGAACACCGGGGAGCTGTTTTTT

V gene: TRBV18
clone size: -
J gene: TRBJ2-2
D gene: TRBD1
CDR3 protein: CASSQGALTGELFF
CDR3 DNA: TGTGCCAGCTCACAGGGGGCGCTGACCGGGGAGCTGTTTTTT

V gene: TRBV6-1
clone size: -
J gene: TRBJ1-3
D gene: -
CDR3 protein: CASSEITFGGEYRNTIYF
CDR3 DNA: TGTGCCAGCAGTGAAATTACGTTTGGAGGCGAATATCGAAACACCATATATTTT

V gene: TRBV5-6
clone size: -
J gene: TRBJ2-6
D gene: -
CDR3 protein: CASSPGKGANVLTF
CDR3 DNA: TGTGCCAGCAGCCCCGGGAAGGGGGCCAACGTCCTGACTTTC

V gene: TRBV4-1
clone size: -
J gene: TRBJ1-1
D gene: -
CDR3 protein: CASSQDLAGIYTEAFF
CDR3 DNA: TGCGCCAGCAGCCAAGATTTGGCAGGGATCTACACTGAAGCTTTCTTT

V gene: TRBV4-1
clone size: few
J gene: TRBJ2-2
D gene: TRBD2
CDR3 protein: CASSLLAGNTGELFF
CDR3 DNA: TGCGCCAGCAGCCTGTTAGCGGGGAACACCGGGGAGCTGTTTTTT

V gene: TRBV10-3
clone size: -
J gene: TRBJ1-3
D gene: -
CDR3 protein: CAAGLGTGNTIYF
CDR3 DNA: TGTGCCGCGGGCCTCGGGACTGGAAACACCATATATTTT

V gene: TRBV3-1/TRBV3-2
clone size: -
J gene: TRBJ1-1
D gene: -
CDR3 protein: CASSQHRAVEAFF
CDR3 DNA: TGTGCCAGCAGCCAACACAGGGCGGTCGAAGCTTTCTTT

V gene: TRBV21-1
clone size: many
J gene: TRBJ1-2
D gene: -
CDR3 protein: CASSARGGVDYGYTF
CDR3 DNA: TGTGCCAGCTCCGCTAGAGGGGGAGTGGACTATGGCTACACCTTC

V gene: TRBV6-5
clone size: -
J gene: TRBJ2-3
D gene: -
CDR3 protein: CASSYDGVSHTQYF
CDR3 DNA: TGTGCCAGCAGTTATGATGGAGTTAGCCATACGCAGTATTTT

V gene: TRBV5-1
clone size: -
J gene: TRBJ1-1
D gene: TRBD1
CDR3 protein: CASSLDAGTGGGGTEAFF
CDR3 DNA: TGCGCCAGCAGCTTGGACGCCGGGACAGGGGGCGGTGGCACTGAAGCTTTCTTT